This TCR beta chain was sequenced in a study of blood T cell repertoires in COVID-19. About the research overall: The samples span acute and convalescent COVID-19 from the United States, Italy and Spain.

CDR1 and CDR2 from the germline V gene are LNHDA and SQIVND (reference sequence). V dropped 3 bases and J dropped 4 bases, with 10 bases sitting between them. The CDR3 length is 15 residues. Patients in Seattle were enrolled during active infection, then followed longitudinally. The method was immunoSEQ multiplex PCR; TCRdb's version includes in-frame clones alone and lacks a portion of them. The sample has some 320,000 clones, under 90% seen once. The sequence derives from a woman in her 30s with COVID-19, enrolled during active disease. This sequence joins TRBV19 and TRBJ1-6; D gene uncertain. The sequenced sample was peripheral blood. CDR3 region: CASSIRESYNSPLHF. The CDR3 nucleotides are TGTGCCAGTAGTATTCGGGAATCTTATAATTCACCCCTCCACTTT.